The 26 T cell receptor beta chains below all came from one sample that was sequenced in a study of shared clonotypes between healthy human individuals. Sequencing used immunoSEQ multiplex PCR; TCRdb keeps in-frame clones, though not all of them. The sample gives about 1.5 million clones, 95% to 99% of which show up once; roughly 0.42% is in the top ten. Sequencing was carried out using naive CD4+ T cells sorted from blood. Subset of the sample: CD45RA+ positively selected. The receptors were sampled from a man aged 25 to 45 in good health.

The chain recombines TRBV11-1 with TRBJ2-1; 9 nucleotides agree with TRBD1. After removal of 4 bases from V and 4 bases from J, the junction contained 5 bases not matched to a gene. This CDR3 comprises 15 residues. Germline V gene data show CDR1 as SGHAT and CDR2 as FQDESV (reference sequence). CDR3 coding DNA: TGTGCCAGCAGCTCACCGGGACAGGGATACAATGAGCAGTTCTTC. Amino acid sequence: CASSSPGQGYNEQFF.

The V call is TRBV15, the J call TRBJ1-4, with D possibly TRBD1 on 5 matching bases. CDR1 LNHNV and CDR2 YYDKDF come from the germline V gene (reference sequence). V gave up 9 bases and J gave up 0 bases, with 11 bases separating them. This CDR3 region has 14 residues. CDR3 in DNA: TGTGCCACAGAACAGGCAGCAACTAATGAAAAACTGTTTTTT. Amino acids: CATEQAATNEKLFF.

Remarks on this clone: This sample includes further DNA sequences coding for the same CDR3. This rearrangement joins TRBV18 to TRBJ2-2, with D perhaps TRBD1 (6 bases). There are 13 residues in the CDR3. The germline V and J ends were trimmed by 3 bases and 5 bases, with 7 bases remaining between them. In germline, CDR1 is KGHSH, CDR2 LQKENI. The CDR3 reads CASSPQGTGELFF. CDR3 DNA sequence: TGTGCCAGCTCACCCCAGGGGACCGGGGAGCTGTTTTTT. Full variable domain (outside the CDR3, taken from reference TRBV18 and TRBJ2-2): NAGVMQNPRHLVRRRGQEARLRCSPMKGHSHVYWYRQLPEEGLKFMVYLQKENIIDESGMPKERFSAEFPKEGPSILRIQQVVRGDSAAYFCASSPQGTGELFFGEGSRLTVL.

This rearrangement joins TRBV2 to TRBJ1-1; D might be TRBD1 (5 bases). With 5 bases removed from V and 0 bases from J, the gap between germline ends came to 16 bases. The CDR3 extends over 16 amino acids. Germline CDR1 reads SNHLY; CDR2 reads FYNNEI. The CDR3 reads CASSWGSAVLNTEAFF. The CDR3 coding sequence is TGTGCCAGCAGTTGGGGCAGCGCTGTTCTGAACACTGAAGCTTTCTTT. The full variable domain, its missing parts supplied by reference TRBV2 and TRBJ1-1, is EPEVTQTPSHQVTQMGQEVILRCVPISNHLYFYWYRQILGQKVEFLVSFYNNEISEKSEIFDDQFSVERPDGSNFTLKIRSTKLEDSAMYFCASSWGSAVLNTEAFFGQGTRLTVV.

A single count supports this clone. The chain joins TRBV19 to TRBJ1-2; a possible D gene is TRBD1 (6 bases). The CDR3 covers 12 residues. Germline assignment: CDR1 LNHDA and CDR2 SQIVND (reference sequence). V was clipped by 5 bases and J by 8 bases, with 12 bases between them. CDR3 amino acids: CASSLNRVGYTF. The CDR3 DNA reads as TGTGCCAGTAGTCTAAACAGGGTCGGCTACACCTTC.

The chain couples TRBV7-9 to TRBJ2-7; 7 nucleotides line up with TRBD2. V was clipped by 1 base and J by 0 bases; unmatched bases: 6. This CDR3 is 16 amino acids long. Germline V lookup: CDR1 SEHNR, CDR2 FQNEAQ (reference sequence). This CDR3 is CASSLGAGGSSYEQYF. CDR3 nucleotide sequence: TGTGCCAGCAGCTTAGGTGCCGGCGGGAGCTCCTACGAGCAGTACTTC.

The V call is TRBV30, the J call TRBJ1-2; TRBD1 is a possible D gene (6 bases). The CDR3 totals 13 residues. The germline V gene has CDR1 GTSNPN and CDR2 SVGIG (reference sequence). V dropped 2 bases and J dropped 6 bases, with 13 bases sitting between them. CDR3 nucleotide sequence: TGTGCCTGGAGTTCCAGGGGAACGGATGGCTACACCTTC. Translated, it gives CAWSSRGTDGYTF.

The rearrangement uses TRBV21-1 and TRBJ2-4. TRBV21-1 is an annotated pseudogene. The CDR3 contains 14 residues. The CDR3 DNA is TGTGCCAGCAGCAAGACCCTAGCCAAAAACATTCAGTACTTC. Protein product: CASSKTLAKNIQYF.

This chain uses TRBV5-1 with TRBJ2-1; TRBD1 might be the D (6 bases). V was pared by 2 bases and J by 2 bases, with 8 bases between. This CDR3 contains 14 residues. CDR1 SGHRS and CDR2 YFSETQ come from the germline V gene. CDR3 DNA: TGCGCCAGCAGCTTCCGGGACACCTACAATGAGCAGTTCTTC. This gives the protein CASSFRDTYNEQFF.

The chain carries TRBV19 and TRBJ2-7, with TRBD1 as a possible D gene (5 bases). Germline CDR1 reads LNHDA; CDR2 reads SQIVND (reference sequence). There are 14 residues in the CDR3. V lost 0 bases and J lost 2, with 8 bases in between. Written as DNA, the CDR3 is TGTGCCAGTAGTATAGAGGCAGGGACCTACGAGCAGTACTTC. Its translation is CASSIEAGTYEQYF.

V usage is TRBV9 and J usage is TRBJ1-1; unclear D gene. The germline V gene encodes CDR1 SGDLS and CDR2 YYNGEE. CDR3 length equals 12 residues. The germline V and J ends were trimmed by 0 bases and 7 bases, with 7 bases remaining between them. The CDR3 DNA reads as TGTGCCAGCAGCGTAGCTTATGGTGAAGCTTTCTTT. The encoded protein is CASSVAYGEAFF.

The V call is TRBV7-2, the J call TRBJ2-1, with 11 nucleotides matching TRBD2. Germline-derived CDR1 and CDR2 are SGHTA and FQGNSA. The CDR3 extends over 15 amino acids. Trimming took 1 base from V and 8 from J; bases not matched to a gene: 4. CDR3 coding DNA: TGTGCCAGCAGCTTAGTACTAGCGGGAGCCCATGAGCAGTTCTTC. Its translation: CASSLVLAGAHEQFF.

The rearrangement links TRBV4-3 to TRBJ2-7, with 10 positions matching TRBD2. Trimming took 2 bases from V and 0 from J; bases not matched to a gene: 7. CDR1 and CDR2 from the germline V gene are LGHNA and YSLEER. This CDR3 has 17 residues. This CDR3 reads CASSQYTGTSDSYEQYF. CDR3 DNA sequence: TGCGCCAGCAGCCAATATACCGGGACTAGCGACTCCTACGAGCAGTACTTC.

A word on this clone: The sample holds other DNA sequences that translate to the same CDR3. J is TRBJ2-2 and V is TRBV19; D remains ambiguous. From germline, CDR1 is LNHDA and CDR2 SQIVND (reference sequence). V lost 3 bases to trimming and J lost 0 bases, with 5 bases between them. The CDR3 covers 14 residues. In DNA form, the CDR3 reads TGTGCCAGTAGTATCACAGCGAACACCGGGGAGCTGTTTTTT. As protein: CASSITANTGELFF.

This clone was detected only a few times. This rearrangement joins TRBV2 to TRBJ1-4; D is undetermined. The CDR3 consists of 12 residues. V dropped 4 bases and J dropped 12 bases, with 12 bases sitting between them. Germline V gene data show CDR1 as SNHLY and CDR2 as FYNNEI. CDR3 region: CASSASALELFF. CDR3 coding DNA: TGTGCCAGCAGTGCGTCCGCCTTAGAACTGTTTTTT.

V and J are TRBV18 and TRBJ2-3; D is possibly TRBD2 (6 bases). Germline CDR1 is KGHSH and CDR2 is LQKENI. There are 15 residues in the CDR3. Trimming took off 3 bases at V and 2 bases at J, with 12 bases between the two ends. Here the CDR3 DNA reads TGTGCCAGCTCACCCTATTGGGAGGTCACAGATACGCAGTATTTT. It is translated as CASSPYWEVTDTQYF.

This chain's CDR3 is CASSSRSRLGEQYF. The CDR3 region has the DNA TGTGCCAGCAGTTCACGGTCACGACTGGGGGAGCAGTACTTC. This chain joins TRBV6-5 and TRBJ2-7; unclear D gene. Trimming cost V 4 bases and J 7 bases, with 17 bases left between them. CDR1 and CDR2 (germline): MNHEY, SVGAGI. This CDR3 has 14 residues.

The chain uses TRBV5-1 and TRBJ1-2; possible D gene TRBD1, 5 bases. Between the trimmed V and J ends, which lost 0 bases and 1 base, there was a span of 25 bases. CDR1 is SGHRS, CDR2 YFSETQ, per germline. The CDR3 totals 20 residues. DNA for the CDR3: TGCGCCAGCAGCTTGGACGGTTCCCCCCAGAGGCAGGGAGATAACTATGGCTACACCTTC. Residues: CASSLDGSPQRQGDNYGYTF.

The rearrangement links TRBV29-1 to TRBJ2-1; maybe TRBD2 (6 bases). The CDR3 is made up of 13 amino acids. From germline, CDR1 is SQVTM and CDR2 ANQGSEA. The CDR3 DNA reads TGCGGAGGGATTGTTCTCGTAAACAATGAGCAGTTCTTC. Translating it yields CGGIVLVNNEQFF.

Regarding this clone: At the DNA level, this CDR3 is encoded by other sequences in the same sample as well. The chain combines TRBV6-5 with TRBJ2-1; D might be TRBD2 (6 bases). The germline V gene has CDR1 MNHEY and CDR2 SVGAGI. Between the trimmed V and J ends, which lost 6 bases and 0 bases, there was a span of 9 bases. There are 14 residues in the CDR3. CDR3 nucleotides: TGTGCCAGCAGCCCCGGGAGCTCCTACAATGAGCAGTTCTTC. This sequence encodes CASSPGSSYNEQFF.

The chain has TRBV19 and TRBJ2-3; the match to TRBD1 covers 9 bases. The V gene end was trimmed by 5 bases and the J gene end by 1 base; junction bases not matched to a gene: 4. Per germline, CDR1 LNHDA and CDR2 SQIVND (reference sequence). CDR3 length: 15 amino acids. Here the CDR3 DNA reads TGTGCCAGTAGTTCCTGGGACAGGGGCACAGATACGCAGTATTTT. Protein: CASSSWDRGTDTQYF.

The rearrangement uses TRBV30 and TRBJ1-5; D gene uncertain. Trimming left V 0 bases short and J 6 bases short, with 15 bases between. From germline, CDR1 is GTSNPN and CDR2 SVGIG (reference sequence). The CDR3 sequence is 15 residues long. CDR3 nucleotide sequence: TGTGCCTGGAGTGTACGGGAGTTAGTATTTCAGCCCCAGCATTTT. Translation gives CAWSVRELVFQPQHF.

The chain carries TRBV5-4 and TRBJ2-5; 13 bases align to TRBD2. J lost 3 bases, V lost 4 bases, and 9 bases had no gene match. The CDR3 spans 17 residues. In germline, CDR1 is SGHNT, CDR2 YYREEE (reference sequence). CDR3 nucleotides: TGTGCCAGCAGCGACGGACTAGCGGGAGCCTACGAAGAGACCCAGTACTTC. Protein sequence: CASSDGLAGAYEETQYF.

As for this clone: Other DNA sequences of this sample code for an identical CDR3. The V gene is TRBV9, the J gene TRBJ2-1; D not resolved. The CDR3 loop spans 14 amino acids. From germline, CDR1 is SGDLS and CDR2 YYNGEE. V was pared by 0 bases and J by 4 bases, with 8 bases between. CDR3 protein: CASSVGGDYNEQFF. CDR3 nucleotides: TGTGCCAGCAGCGTAGGAGGTGATTACAATGAGCAGTTCTTC.

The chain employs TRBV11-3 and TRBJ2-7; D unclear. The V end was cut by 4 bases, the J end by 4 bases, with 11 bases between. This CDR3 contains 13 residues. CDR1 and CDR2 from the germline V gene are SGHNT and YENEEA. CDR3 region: CASSSPPVYEQYF. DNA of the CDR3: TGTGCCAGCAGCTCCCCACCCGTATACGAGCAGTACTTC.

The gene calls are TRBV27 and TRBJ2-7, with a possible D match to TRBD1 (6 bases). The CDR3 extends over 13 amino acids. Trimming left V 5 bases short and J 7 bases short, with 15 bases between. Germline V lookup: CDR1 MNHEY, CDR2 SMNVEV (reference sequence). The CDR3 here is CASSPQGRREQYF. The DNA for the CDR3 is TGTGCCAGCAGTCCTCAGGGGCGCCGAGAGCAGTACTTC.